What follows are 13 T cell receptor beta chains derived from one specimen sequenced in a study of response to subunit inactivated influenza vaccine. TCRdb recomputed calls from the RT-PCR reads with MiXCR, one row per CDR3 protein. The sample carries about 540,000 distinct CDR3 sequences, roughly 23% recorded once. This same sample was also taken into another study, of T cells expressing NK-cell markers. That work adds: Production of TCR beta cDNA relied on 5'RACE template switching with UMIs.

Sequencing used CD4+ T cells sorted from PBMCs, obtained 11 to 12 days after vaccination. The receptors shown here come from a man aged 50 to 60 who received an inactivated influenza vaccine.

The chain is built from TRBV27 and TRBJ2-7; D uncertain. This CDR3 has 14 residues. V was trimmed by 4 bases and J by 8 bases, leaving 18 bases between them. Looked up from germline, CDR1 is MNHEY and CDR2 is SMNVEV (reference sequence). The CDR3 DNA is TGTGCCAGCAGTTCTAATAGGGTTCTTTCCCAGCAGTACTTC. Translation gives CASSSNRVLSQQYF.

The CDR3 bases are TGCGCCAGCAGCTTGGGGAGCGGAGTCACAGATACGCAGTATTTT. Encoded protein: CASSLGSGVTDTQYF. The chain couples TRBV5-1 to TRBJ2-3; a weak D match, TRBD2 (5 bases). The CDR3 loop spans 15 amino acids. With 0 bases removed from V and 2 bases from J, the gap between germline ends came to 10 bases. Germline values: CDR1 SGHRS, CDR2 YFSETQ.

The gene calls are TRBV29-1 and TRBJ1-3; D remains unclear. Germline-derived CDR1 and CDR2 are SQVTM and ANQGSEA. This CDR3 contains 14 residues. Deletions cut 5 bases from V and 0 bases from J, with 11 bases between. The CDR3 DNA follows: TGCAGCGTTTTACAGCCAAGCTCTGGAAACACCATATATTTT. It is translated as CSVLQPSSGNTIYF.

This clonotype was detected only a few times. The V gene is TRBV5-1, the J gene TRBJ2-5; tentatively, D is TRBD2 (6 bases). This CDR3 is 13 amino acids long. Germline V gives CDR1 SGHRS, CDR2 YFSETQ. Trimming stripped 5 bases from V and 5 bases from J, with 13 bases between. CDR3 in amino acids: CASSSTSTETQYF. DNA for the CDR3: TGCGCCAGCAGTTCGACTAGTACGGAGACCCAGTACTTC.

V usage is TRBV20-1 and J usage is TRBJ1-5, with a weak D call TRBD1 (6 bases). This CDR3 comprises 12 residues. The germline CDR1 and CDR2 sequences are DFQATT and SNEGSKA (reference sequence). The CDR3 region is CSGKTGSQPQHF. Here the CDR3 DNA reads TGCAGCGGAAAAACAGGGAGTCAGCCCCAGCATTTT.

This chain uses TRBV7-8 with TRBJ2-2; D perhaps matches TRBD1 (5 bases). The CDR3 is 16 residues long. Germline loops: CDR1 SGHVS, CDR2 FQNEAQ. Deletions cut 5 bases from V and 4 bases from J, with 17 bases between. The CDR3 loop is CASSIEAGRRTGELFF. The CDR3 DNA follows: TGTGCCAGCAGCATAGAGGCAGGGCGGCGCACCGGGGAGCTGTTTTTT. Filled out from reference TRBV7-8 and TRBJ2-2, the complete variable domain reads GAGVSQSPRYKVAKRGQDVALRCDPISGHVSLFWYQQALGQGPEFLTYFQNEAQLDKSGLPSDRFFAERPEGSVSTLKIQRTQQEDSAVYLCASSIEAGRRTGELFFGEGSRLTVL.

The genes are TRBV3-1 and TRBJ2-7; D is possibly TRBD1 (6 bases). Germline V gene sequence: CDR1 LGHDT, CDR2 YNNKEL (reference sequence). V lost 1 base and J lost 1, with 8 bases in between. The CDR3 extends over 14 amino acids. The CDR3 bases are TGTGCCAGCAGCCAAGTGACAGGATCCTACGAGCAGTACTTC. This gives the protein CASSQVTGSYEQYF.

CDR3 coding DNA: TGCAGTGCTAGAGCGTGGCGGGAGGGCTCCTACGAGCAGTACTTC. Protein product: CSARAWREGSYEQYF. V and J are TRBV20-1 and TRBJ2-7; TRBD2 aligns across 9 bases. The junction had 4 bases not matched to a gene; V was cut back by 1 base and J by 0 bases. The length of the CDR3 is 15 residues. The germline V gene encodes CDR1 DFQATT and CDR2 SNEGSKA (reference sequence).

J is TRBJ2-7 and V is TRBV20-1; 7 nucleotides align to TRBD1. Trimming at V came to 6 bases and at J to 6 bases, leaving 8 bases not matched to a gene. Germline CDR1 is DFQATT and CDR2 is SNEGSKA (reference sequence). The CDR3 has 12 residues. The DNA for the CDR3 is TGCAGTGCCAGGCACAGGGGTTCCGAGCAGTACTTC. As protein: CSARHRGSEQYF.

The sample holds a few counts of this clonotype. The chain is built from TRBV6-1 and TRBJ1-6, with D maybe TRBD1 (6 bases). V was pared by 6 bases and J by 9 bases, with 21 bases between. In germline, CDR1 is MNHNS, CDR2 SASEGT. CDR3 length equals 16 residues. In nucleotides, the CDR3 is TGTGCCAGCAGGGGGTACTTGGGGGCTGGGCGTTCACCCCTCCACTTT. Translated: CASRGYLGAGRSPLHF.

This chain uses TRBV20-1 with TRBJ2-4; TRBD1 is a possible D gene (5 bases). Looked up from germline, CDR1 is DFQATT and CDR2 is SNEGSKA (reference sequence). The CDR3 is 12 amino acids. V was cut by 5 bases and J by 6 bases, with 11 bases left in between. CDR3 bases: TGCAGTGCTGCCCCACAGGCAAACATTCAGTACTTC. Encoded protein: CSAAPQANIQYF.

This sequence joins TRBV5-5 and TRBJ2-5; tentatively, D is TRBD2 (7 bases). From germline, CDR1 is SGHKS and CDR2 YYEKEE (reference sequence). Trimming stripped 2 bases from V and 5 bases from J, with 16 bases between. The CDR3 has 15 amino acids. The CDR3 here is CASSFEGGRGETQYF. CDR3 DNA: TGTGCCAGCAGCTTCGAGGGGGGGCGCGGGGAGACCCAGTACTTC.

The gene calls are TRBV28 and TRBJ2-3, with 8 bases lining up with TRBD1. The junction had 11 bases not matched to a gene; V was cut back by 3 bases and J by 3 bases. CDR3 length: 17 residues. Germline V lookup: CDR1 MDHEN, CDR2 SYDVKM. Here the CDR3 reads CASSLERFHRGTDTQYF. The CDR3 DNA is TGTGCCAGCAGTTTGGAGAGATTCCACAGGGGGACAGATACGCAGTATTTT.